These 23 T cell receptor beta chains originate from one sample sequenced in a study of human T cells and chemical hapten exposure. As for time point: patch test 1, 2 weeks after DPC sensitization. Treatment of the sample: therapeutic diphenylcyclopropenone sensitization with weekly scalp DPC. Each CDR3 protein gets one entry after TCRdb re-called the RACE reads with MiXCR. The sample carries around 380,000 distinct CDR3 sequences, nearly 5% recorded once. Material: whole blood, obtained in connection with sensitization to the hapten diphenylcyclopropenone (DPC). These receptors all stem from a woman in her fifties or sixties with alopecia areata. Some clones in this sample may be carry-over from other donors' samples.

There are many counts of this clonotype. The chain employs TRBV30 and TRBJ1-1, with 12 bases fitting TRBD1. Germline values: CDR1 GTSNPN, CDR2 SVGIG (reference sequence). V shed 1 base, J shed 5 bases, and the junction held 2 bases outside the gene matches. There are 14 residues in the CDR3. The CDR3 protein is CAWSGDRGHTEAFF. The CDR3 nucleotides read TGTGCCTGGAGTGGGGACAGGGGGCATACTGAAGCTTTCTTT.

This chain joins TRBV21-1 and TRBJ2-1; the table's D call TRBD2 went unverified against the DNA. TRBV21-1 is annotated as a pseudogene. This CDR3 region has 17 residues. The CDR3 nucleotides read TGTGCCAGCACCCTAAGACTAGCGGGGGGCAAATACAATGAGCAGTTCTTC. Its protein is CASTLRLAGGKYNEQFF.

This clonotype was seen more than once but under ten times. V and J are TRBV29-1 and TRBJ2-5; the D is unclear. The CDR3 extends over 12 amino acids. Trimming removed 0 bases at V and 1 base at J, with 3 bases between. Germline loops: CDR1 SQVTM, CDR2 ANQGSEA. CDR3 amino acids: CSVEETQETQYF. The DNA for the CDR3 is TGCAGCGTTGAAGAAACCCAAGAGACCCAGTACTTC.

CDR3 amino acids: CASSQQTGTSDEQYF. The CDR3 coding sequence is TGCGCCAGCAGCCAACAAACCGGGACTAGCGACGAGCAGTACTTC. V gene TRBV4-1 combines with J gene TRBJ2-7; 10 nucleotides align to TRBD2. V lost 2 bases and J lost 5; bases outside the gene matches: 6. This CDR3 is 15 amino acids long. Germline loops: CDR1 MGHRA, CDR2 YSYEKL.

This clonotype was counted at least ten times. The J gene is TRBJ2-1, the V gene TRBV27, with a possible D match to TRBD2 (7 bases). CDR1 and CDR2 from the germline V gene are MNHEY and SMNVEV (reference sequence). The CDR3 is 15 residues long. V was shortened by 6 bases and J by 2 bases, with 14 bases between the two germline ends. The DNA for the CDR3 is TGTGCCAGCAGCTTGGGGGGGGCACCCTACAATGAGCAGTTCTTC. It is translated as CASSLGGAPYNEQFF.

The genes are TRBV12-3 or TRBV12-4 and TRBJ1-3; possibly TRBD1 for D (6 bases). The CDR3 is 15 amino acids. V was clipped by 0 bases and J by 6 bases, with 12 bases between them. The CDR3 protein is CASSLAGQGINTIYF. DNA of the CDR3: TGTGCCAGCAGTTTAGCAGGGCAGGGGATAAACACCATATATTTT.

Worth noting for this clonotype: Being one base from a much bigger clone, this may be a read error. J is TRBJ2-3 and V is TRBV29-1, with TRBD2 matching over 7 bases. Per germline, CDR1 SQVTM and CDR2 ANQGSEA. This CDR3 contains 12 residues. With 4 bases clipped from V and 4 bases from J, the junction kept 2 bases outside the gene matches. DNA for the CDR3: TGCAGCGTTGTGACTAGCTCAGATACGCAGTATTTT. Residues: CSVVTSSDTQYF.

The genes are TRBV6-2 or TRBV6-3 and TRBJ2-1, with D perhaps matching TRBD1 or TRBD2 (5 bases each). V dropped 2 bases and J dropped 9 bases, with 23 bases sitting between them. The CDR3 has 17 amino acids. Germline assignment: CDR1 MNHEY and CDR2 SVGEGT. CDR3 residues: CASSYPIYRDPGGEQFF. CDR3 nucleotides: TGTGCCAGCAGTTACCCGATATACCGGGACCCAGGCGGTGAGCAGTTCTTC.

This clonotype occurred many times. The chain uses TRBV9 and TRBJ2-7, with 7 bases lining up with TRBD2. V shed 0 bases, J shed 5 bases, and the junction held 14 bases outside the gene matches. Per the germline V gene, CDR1 is SGDLS and CDR2 is YYNGEE. This CDR3 has 17 amino acids. CDR3 sequence: CASSVAPALAISHEQYF. CDR3 DNA sequence: TGTGCCAGCAGCGTAGCTCCGGCACTAGCGATTTCACACGAGCAGTACTTC. Full variable domain (remainder filled in from reference TRBV9 and TRBJ2-7): DSGVTQTPKHLITATGQRVTLRCSPRSGDLSVYWYQQSLDQGLQFLIQYYNGEERAKGNILERFSAQQFPDLHSELNLSSLELGDSALYFCASSVAPALAISHEQYFGPGTRLTVT.

This clonotype came up many times. The J gene is TRBJ2-1, the V gene TRBV7-2, with D perhaps matching TRBD2 (6 bases). The CDR3 covers 15 residues. With 1 base removed from V and 7 bases from J, the gap between germline ends came to 14 bases. In germline, CDR1 is SGHTA, CDR2 FQGNSA. CDR3 bases: TGTGCCAGCAGCTTAGTTGGGACCCGGGGGAATGAGCAGTTCTTC. Translated, it gives CASSLVGTRGNEQFF.

On this clonotype itself: A much larger clone lies one base from this, so it may be a read error. It is likely a read error, because the conserved phenylalanine at the end of the CDR3 is missing. The chain recombines TRBV5-1 with TRBJ1-1; D is unresolved. Trimming removed 0 bases at V and 4 bases at J, with 19 bases between. Germline V gene lookup returns CDR1 SGHRS and CDR2 YFSETQ. This CDR3 comprises 17 residues. CDR3 sequence reads: CASSLGDGSFLGTEAFY. CDR3 in DNA: TGCGCCAGCAGCTTGGGCGACGGATCCTTCCTAGGCACTGAAGCTTTCTAT.

Comment on this clonotype: This clone may be a read error of a much larger clone one base away. The CDR3 region has the DNA TGTGCCAGCAGCCGGGTCCCCACAGATACGCAGTATTTT. Its translation: CASSRVPTDTQYF. The chain combines TRBV7-6 with TRBJ2-3; D is unclear. The CDR3 has 13 amino acids. CDR1 and CDR2 from the germline V gene are SGHVS and FNYEAQ. V dropped 5 bases and J dropped 2 bases, with 8 bases sitting between them.

This clonotype has just a few counts. The chain uses TRBV20-1 and TRBJ2-3; the D gene is possibly TRBD2 (6 bases). In germline, CDR1 is DFQATT, CDR2 SNEGSKA (reference sequence). The CDR3 length is 15 residues. Trimming shortened V by 0 bases and J by 4 bases, and 14 bases separated the two germline ends. CDR3 in amino acids: CSARDRGSGPDTQYF. The DNA of the CDR3 is TGCAGTGCTAGAGATCGCGGAAGCGGGCCAGATACGCAGTATTTT.

This clonotype was detected ten times or more. The chain uses TRBV29-1 and TRBJ2-5; D remains unclear. The length of the CDR3 is 15 residues. Trimming removed 1 base from V and 0 bases from J, with 12 bases in between. The germline V gene has CDR1 SQVTM and CDR2 ANQGSEA. CDR3 loop: CSVEGNLMYQETQYF. In DNA form, the CDR3 reads TGCAGCGTTGAAGGGAACCTGATGTACCAAGAGACCCAGTACTTC.

This clonotype was seen a handful of times. V gene TRBV14 combines with J gene TRBJ1-2, with a weak D call TRBD1 (6 bases). CDR3 length equals 13 residues. Trimming took off 4 bases at V and 7 bases at J, with 13 bases between the two ends. Germline-derived CDR1 and CDR2 are SGHDN and FVKESK. The CDR3 DNA follows: TGTGCCAGCAGCCCACTGGCAGGGGCTGGCTACACCTTC. Translated: CASSPLAGAGYTF.

The chain has TRBV19 and TRBJ2-2; D is undetermined. Germline CDR1 LNHDA, CDR2 SQIVND (reference sequence). Trimming removed 7 bases from V and 1 base from J, with 10 bases in between. CDR3 length equals 14 residues. The CDR3 spells CASTSVLNTGELFF. The CDR3 DNA is TGTGCCAGTACCTCGGTACTGAACACCGGGGAGCTGTTTTTT. The complete variable domain, with remaining parts taken from reference TRBV19 and TRBJ2-2, reads DGGITQSPKYLFRKEGQNVTLSCEQNLNHDAMYWYRQDPGQGLRLIYYSQIVNDFQKGDIAEGYSVSREKKESFPLTVTSAQKNPTAFYLCASTSVLNTGELFFGEGSRLTVL.

In its sample, this clonotype was seen a few times. The chain employs TRBV3-1 and TRBJ1-2; D perhaps matches TRBD1 (5 bases). V lost 1 base to trimming and J lost 7 bases, with 13 bases between them. CDR1 LGHDT and CDR2 YNNKEL come from the germline V gene (reference sequence). This CDR3 spans 14 amino acids. CDR3 region: CASSQVRGGPGYTF. CDR3 DNA: TGTGCCAGCAGCCAAGTGCGTGGGGGACCTGGCTACACCTTC.

Many counts were recorded for this clonotype. The V and J genes are TRBV5-1 and TRBJ2-1, with 7 bases fitting TRBD2. CDR3 length: 16 amino acids. After removal of 0 bases from V and 4 bases from J, the junction contained 7 bases not matched to a gene. Germline CDR1 reads SGHRS; CDR2 reads YFSETQ. The CDR3 protein is CASSLAARENYNEQFF. DNA for the CDR3: TGCGCCAGCAGCTTGGCCGCGCGGGAGAATTACAATGAGCAGTTCTTC.

V usage is TRBV6-1 and J usage is TRBJ2-7; 7 bases are shared with TRBD2. This CDR3 comprises 15 residues. In germline, CDR1 is MNHNS, CDR2 SASEGT. J was trimmed by 0 bases and V by 2 bases; bases with no gene match: 4. The CDR3, as DNA: TGTGCCAGCAGTGAACAGGGAGGGACCTCCTACGAGCAGTACTTC. Its protein product is CASSEQGGTSYEQYF.

The sample holds many counts of this clonotype. The gene calls are TRBV18 and TRBJ2-3; TRBD2 aligns across 8 bases. Looked up from germline, CDR1 is KGHSH and CDR2 is LQKENI. The CDR3 has 14 residues. After removal of 4 bases from V and 6 bases from J, the junction contained 6 bases not matched to a gene. The CDR3 sequence is CASSLAGKTDTQYF. CDR3 sequence (DNA): TGTGCCAGCTCACTAGCGGGGAAGACCGATACGCAGTATTTT.

In this sample, this clonotype turned up a few times. The rearrangement links TRBV24-1 to TRBJ2-7; possibly TRBD2 for D (6 bases). Trimming shortened V by 12 bases and J by 1 base, and 18 bases separated the two germline ends. Germline V gene sequence: CDR1 KGHDR, CDR2 SFDVKD. This CDR3 has 14 residues. CDR3 DNA: TGTGCCGCGGGGACCGAGGACGTTTCCTACGAGCAGTACTTC. Its translation is CAAGTEDVSYEQYF.

The chain uses TRBV5-1 and TRBJ2-4; no definite D call. V was clipped by 0 bases and J by 0 bases, with 10 bases between them. CDR1 is SGHRS and CDR2 is YFSETQ in the germline V gene. CDR3 size: 16 residues. CDR3 sequence (DNA): TGCGCCAGCAGCTTGGATAACGGGCTAGCCAAAAACATTCAGTACTTC. Translating it yields CASSLDNGLAKNIQYF.

This clonotype was recorded many times. The chain combines TRBV6-6 with TRBJ1-4; D gene ambiguous. Germline CDR1 reads MNHNY; CDR2 reads SVGAGI (reference sequence). The CDR3 runs to 13 residues. V shed 6 bases and J shed 3 bases, with 8 bases lying between them. CDR3 region: CASRLSSNEKLFF. The CDR3 DNA reads TGTGCCAGCAGACTTTCCTCTAATGAAAAACTGTTTTTT.